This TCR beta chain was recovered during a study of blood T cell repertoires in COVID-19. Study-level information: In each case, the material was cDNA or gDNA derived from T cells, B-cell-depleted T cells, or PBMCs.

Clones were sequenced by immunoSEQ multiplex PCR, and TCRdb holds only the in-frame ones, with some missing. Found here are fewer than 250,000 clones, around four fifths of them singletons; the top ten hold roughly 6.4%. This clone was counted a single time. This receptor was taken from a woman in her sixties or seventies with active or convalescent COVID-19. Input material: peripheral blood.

CDR3 coding DNA: TGCAGCGCCCTCGACAGGGGAGGGGGCTACACCTTC. Encoded protein: CSALDRGGGYTF. The chain employs TRBV29-1 and TRBJ1-2, with 8 bases that match TRBD1. CDR1 is SQVTM and CDR2 is ANQGSEA in the germline V gene. This CDR3 comprises 12 residues. Trimming removed 7 bases from V and 8 bases from J; junction bases left unmatched: 9.